This is a list of T cell receptor beta chains from one sample in a study of T cell changes during pregnancy in multiple sclerosis. Only in-frame clones appear in the TCRdb table, and some are missing; sequencing was by immunoSEQ multiplex PCR. The sample has tens of thousands of clones, about 92% seen once. This sample comprised CD8+ T cells from peripheral blood mononuclear cells, obtained in the third trimester of pregnancy. Every receptor here comes from a female donor with multiple sclerosis, enrolled in a pregnancy study. The CDR3 runs from the conserved cysteine through the conserved F or W. D genes are given only for firm matches. Clone size is shown for a subset of rows, as once, few, many or a class of expanded clone.

clone size: -
J gene: TRBJ2-1
V gene: TRBV6-1
CDR3 length: 15
D gene: TRBD2
CDR3 protein: CASSELAGGDNEQFF
CDR3 DNA: TGTGCCAGCAGTGAACTAGCGGGGGGCGATAATGAGCAGTTCTTC

clone size: -
J gene: TRBJ2-7
V gene: TRBV2
CDR3 length: 14
D gene: -
CDR3 protein: CASSGLAYSYEQYF
CDR3 DNA: TGTGCCAGCAGTGGCCTAGCGTACTCCTACGAGCAGTACTTC

clone size: -
J gene: TRBJ2-7
V gene: TRBV6-1
CDR3 length: 17
D gene: TRBD2
CDR3 protein: CASSETSGRRSSYEQYF
CDR3 DNA: TGTGCCAGCAGTGAGACTAGCGGGAGAAGGAGCTCCTACGAGCAGTACTTC

clone size: -
J gene: TRBJ1-4
V gene: TRBV4-3
CDR3 length: 13
D gene: -
CDR3 protein: CASSRGTGEKLFF
CDR3 DNA: TGCGCCAGCAGCCGCGGGACGGGCGAAAAACTGTTTTTT

clone size: -
J gene: TRBJ2-3
V gene: TRBV7-9
CDR3 length: 16
D gene: -
CDR3 protein: CASSPPQGWDTDTQYF
CDR3 DNA: TGTGCCAGCAGTCCCCCGCAGGGGTGGGACACAGATACGCAGTATTTT

clone size: -
J gene: TRBJ1-3
V gene: TRBV19
CDR3 length: 16
D gene: TRBD1
CDR3 protein: CASSHRLDRVGNTIYF
CDR3 DNA: TGTGCCAGTAGTCACCGTCTGGACAGGGTTGGAAACACCATATATTTT

clone size: -
J gene: TRBJ2-3
V gene: TRBV4-3
CDR3 length: 14
D gene: -
CDR3 protein: CASSQIGGLDTQYF
CDR3 DNA: TGCGCCAGCAGCCAAATCGGGGGGCTGGATACGCAGTATTTT

clone size: -
J gene: TRBJ2-5
V gene: TRBV18
CDR3 length: 13
D gene: TRBD2
CDR3 protein: CASSHGLEETQYF
CDR3 DNA: TGTGCCAGCTCACATGGACTAGAAGAGACCCAGTACTTC

clone size: -
J gene: TRBJ2-1
V gene: TRBV2
CDR3 length: 15
D gene: -
CDR3 protein: CASSEEGTSYNEQFF
CDR3 DNA: TGTGCCAGCAGTGAAGAAGGGACTTCCTACAATGAGCAGTTCTTC

clone size: once
J gene: TRBJ2-3
V gene: TRBV7-2
CDR3 length: 15
D gene: -
CDR3 protein: CASSLDGQGPDTQYF
CDR3 DNA: TGTGCCAGCAGCTTAGATGGGCAGGGTCCAGATACGCAGTATTTT

clone size: -
J gene: TRBJ1-5
V gene: TRBV27
CDR3 length: 15
D gene: -
CDR3 protein: CASSPTLYSNQPQHF
CDR3 DNA: TGTGCCAGCAGTCCCACCCTCTATAGCAATCAGCCCCAGCATTTT

clone size: -
J gene: TRBJ2-5
V gene: TRBV19
CDR3 length: 16
D gene: TRBD2
CDR3 protein: CASSPKVPSGQETQYF
CDR3 DNA: TGTGCCAGTAGCCCCAAGGTGCCTAGCGGCCAAGAGACCCAGTACTTC

clone size: -
J gene: TRBJ2-7
V gene: TRBV27
CDR3 length: 14
D gene: TRBD2
CDR3 protein: CASSLGGGVDEQYF
CDR3 DNA: TGTGCCAGCAGTTTAGGGGGAGGGGTGGACGAGCAGTACTTC

clone size: -
J gene: TRBJ2-3
V gene: TRBV28
CDR3 length: 17
D gene: -
CDR3 protein: CASSPRLRLTNTDTQYF
CDR3 DNA: TGTGCCAGCAGTCCCCGTTTGAGACTTACGAACACAGATACGCAGTATTTT

clone size: -
J gene: TRBJ1-1
V gene: TRBV29-1
CDR3 length: 13
D gene: -
CDR3 protein: CSVVSGFGTEAFF
CDR3 DNA: TGCAGCGTTGTGTCAGGGTTCGGGACTGAAGCTTTCTTT

clone size: -
J gene: TRBJ2-1
V gene: TRBV4-3
CDR3 length: 18
D gene: -
CDR3 protein: CASSQEAQGVTSYNEQFF
CDR3 DNA: TGCGCCAGCAGCCAAGAAGCACAGGGCGTAACCTCCTACAATGAGCAGTTCTTC

clone size: medium-sized
J gene: TRBJ2-1
V gene: TRBV10-3
CDR3 length: 14
D gene: TRBD1
CDR3 protein: CASNSGQGANEQFF
CDR3 DNA: TGTGCCTCCAATTCCGGACAGGGGGCGAATGAGCAGTTCTTC

clone size: -
J gene: TRBJ2-1
V gene: TRBV19
CDR3 length: 16
D gene: TRBD2
CDR3 protein: CASSMASGIGYNEQFF
CDR3 DNA: TGTGCCAGTAGTATGGCTAGCGGGATTGGCTACAATGAGCAGTTCTTC

clone size: -
J gene: TRBJ2-5
V gene: TRBV5-6
CDR3 length: 17
D gene: -
CDR3 protein: CASSLDLRTVIQETQYF
CDR3 DNA: TGTGCCAGCAGCTTGGATCTGCGTACAGTAATACAAGAGACCCAGTACTTC

clone size: -
J gene: TRBJ2-7
V gene: TRBV9
CDR3 length: 12
D gene: -
CDR3 protein: CASSPRGYEQYF
CDR3 DNA: TGTGCCAGCAGCCCTCGGGGGTACGAGCAGTACTTC